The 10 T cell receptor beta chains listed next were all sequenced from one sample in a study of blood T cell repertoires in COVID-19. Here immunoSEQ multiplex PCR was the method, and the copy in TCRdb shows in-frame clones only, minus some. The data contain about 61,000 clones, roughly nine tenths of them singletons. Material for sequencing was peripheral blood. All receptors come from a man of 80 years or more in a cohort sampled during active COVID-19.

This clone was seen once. This chain's CDR3 is CASSPPESDTQYF. CDR3 nucleotide sequence: TGTGCCAGCTCACCACCAGAGTCAGATACGCAGTATTTT. The chain is built from TRBV18 and TRBJ2-3; no firm D call. Trimming stripped 0 bases from V and 4 bases from J, with 5 bases between. Looked up from germline, CDR1 is KGHSH and CDR2 is LQKENI. The CDR3 is made up of 13 amino acids.

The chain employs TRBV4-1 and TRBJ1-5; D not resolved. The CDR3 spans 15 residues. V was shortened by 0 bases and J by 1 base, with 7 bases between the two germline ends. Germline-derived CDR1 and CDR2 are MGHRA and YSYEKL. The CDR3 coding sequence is TGCGCCAGCAGCCAAGATTCAGTGAGCAATCAGCCCCAGCATTTT. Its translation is CASSQDSVSNQPQHF.

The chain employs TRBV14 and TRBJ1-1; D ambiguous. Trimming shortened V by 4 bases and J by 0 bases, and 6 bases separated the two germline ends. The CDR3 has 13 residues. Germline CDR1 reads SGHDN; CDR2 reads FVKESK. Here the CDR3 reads CASSLHVNTEAFF. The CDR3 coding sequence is TGTGCCAGCAGCCTACACGTGAACACTGAAGCTTTCTTT.

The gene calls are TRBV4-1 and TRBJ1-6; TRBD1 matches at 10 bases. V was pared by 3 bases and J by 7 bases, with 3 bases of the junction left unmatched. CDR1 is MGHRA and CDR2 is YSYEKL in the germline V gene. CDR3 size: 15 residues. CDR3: CASSQGTGVNSPLHF. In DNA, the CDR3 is TGCGCCAGCAGCCAGGGGACAGGGGTCAATTCACCCCTCCACTTT.

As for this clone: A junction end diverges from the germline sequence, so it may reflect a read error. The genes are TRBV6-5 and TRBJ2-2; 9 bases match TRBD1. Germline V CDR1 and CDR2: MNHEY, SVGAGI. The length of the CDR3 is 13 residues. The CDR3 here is CARMDRGHRGAVF. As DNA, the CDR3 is TGTGCCAGGATGGACAGGGGACACCGGGGAGCTGTTTTT.

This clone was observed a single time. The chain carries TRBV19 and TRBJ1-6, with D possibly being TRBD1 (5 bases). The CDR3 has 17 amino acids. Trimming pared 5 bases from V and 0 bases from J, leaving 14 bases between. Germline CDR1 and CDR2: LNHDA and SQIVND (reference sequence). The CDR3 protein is CASSVRPGISYNSPLHF. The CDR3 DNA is TGTGCCAGTAGTGTTCGACCAGGGATCTCCTATAATTCACCCCTCCACTTT.

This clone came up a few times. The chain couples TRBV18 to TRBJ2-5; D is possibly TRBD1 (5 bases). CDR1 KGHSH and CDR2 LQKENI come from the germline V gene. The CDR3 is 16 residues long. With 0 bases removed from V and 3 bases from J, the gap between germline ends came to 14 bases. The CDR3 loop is CASSPPTVRSEETQYF. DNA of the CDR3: TGTGCCAGCTCACCACCGACAGTAAGGTCCGAAGAGACCCAGTACTTC.

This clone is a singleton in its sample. The CDR3 nucleotides are TGTGCCAGCAGCTCCCGACAGGGTCTCGGCGGCTACACCTTC. This codes for CASSSRQGLGGYTF. The V and J genes are TRBV9 and TRBJ1-2, with 7 bases that match TRBD1. The trim removed 4 bases at V and 8 bases at J, leaving 11 bases unmatched. Germline CDR1 is SGDLS and CDR2 is YYNGEE. The CDR3 runs 14 residues.

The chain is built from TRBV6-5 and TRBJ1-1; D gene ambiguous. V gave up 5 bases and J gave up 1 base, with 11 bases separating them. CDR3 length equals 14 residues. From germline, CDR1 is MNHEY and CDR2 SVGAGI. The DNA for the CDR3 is TGTGCCAGCAGTACCCACATCTCGAACACTGAAGCTTTCTTT. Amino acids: CASSTHISNTEAFF.

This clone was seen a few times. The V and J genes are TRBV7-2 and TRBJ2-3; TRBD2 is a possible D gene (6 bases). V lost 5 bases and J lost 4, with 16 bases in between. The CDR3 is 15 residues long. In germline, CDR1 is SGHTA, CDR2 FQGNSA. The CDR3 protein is CASSTMGGGSDTQYF. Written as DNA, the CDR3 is TGTGCCAGCAGCACGATGGGGGGAGGTTCAGATACGCAGTATTTT.